Included here is one T cell receptor beta chain sequence, with context. The CDR3 consists of 17 residues. Germline V gene sequence: CDR1 PRHDT, CDR2 FYEKMQ (reference sequence). V shed 3 bases and J shed 0 bases, with 12 bases lying between them. This entry comes from a study of T cells in Graves' hyperthyroidism and ophthalmopathy. RNA transcripts yielded amplified TCR beta CDR3 regions. The HTBI primer set was used in a first-round RT-PCR of the TCR CDR3. Using its own MiXCR run on the multiplex PCR reads, TCRdb lists one record per CDR3 protein. The repertoire consists of about 270,000 distinct CDR3 sequences, with over 20% occurring once and the leading ten covering roughly 60%.

The chain combines TRBV13 with TRBJ1-6; D is unresolved. This clonotype originated in a man younger than 45 with Graves' ophthalmopathy. The sample comprised blood. The CDR3 nucleotides read TGTGCCAGCAGCTTCGACCCCCAAGGCTCCTATAATTCACCCCTCCACTTT. The encoded protein is CASSFDPQGSYNSPLHF.